This T cell receptor (beta chain) was observed in a study of shared clonotypes between healthy human individuals. About 30,000 T cell genomes, or around 300 ng DNA, went into unsorted PBMC replicate PCRs. The method was immunoSEQ multiplex PCR; TCRdb's version includes in-frame clones alone and lacks a portion of them. This table has under 600,000 clones, about 75% appearing once. Healthy HIV-negative adults without recent acute infections or vaccinations served as donors. Trimming cost V 1 base and J 3 bases, with 13 bases left between them. The CDR3 loop spans 15 amino acids. Germline assignment: CDR1 MGHRA and CDR2 YSYEKL.

This chain joins TRBV4-1 and TRBJ2-7; tentative D call: TRBD1 (6 bases). This receptor was identified in a woman aged 40 to 50 in good health. Some clones in this sample may be carry-over from other donors' samples. The sequenced sample consisted of PBMCs. The CDR3 DNA reads TGCGCCAGCAGCCAAGGCAGGGGCAGAGTCTACGAGCAGTACTTC. Protein: CASSQGRGRVYEQYF.